This TCR beta chain came from a study of T cells in Graves' hyperthyroidism and ophthalmopathy. As to this clonotype: Its target is not known.

Regions amplified from RNA transcripts were the TCR beta CDR3 regions. HTBI primers drove first-round RT-PCR of the TCR CDR3. TCRdb re-called the multiplex PCR reads through MiXCR, storing one row per CDR3 protein. Of approximately 510,000 distinct CDR3 sequences listed, under 25% are singletons. Study-wide results and caveats: A model using 13 V-J features told ophthalmopathy apart from stable hyperthyroidism. Blood also held most thyroid clonotypes expanded beyond 0.001.

The V end lost 4 bases, the J end lost 4 bases, and 19 bases lay between the germline ends. The CDR3 has 16 residues. Germline V lookup: CDR1 MNHNS, CDR2 SASEGT. What was sequenced was blood. The receptor was isolated from a young man with Graves' hyperthyroidism. The V call is TRBV6-1, the J call TRBJ1-2, with D hard to call. CDR3 residues: CASSAQTTFEAYGYTF. Written as DNA, the CDR3 is TGTGCCAGCAGTGCCCAGACGACATTCGAAGCCTATGGCTACACCTTC.